This T cell receptor beta chain derives from a study of T cell responses to AZD1222 COVID-19 vaccine. Study findings and constraints: Across spike, vaccine-associated CD4 TCRs were found, dominant at 160-218 and 743-854. Spike-specific TCR breadth and depth both grew after two AZD1222 doses. No repertoire was sampled before or during the peak T cell response, only after it. Donors were chiefly white British, with a greater number of females, and clonal diversity was perhaps underestimated.

A word on this clone: Its cognate antigen is unknown.

Only in-frame clones appear in the TCRdb table, and some are missing; sequencing was by immunoSEQ multiplex PCR. The data contain tens of thousands of clones, about 90% of them singletons. The CDR3 runs to 13 residues. The germline CDR1 and CDR2 sequences are SGHTA and FQGNSA. Trimming took off 2 bases at V and 7 bases at J, with 6 bases between the two ends. The chain recombines TRBV7-2 with TRBJ1-6; D is perhaps TRBD1 (6 bases). This clonotype was obtained from an adult in good health. Sequencing used peripheral blood, obtained on day 0 of MenACWY control vaccination. The CDR3 region is CASSLQGNSPLHF. DNA for the CDR3: TGTGCCAGCAGCTTACAGGGGAATTCACCCCTCCACTTT.